This T cell receptor beta chain emerged from a study of blood T cell repertoires in COVID-19. J gave up 10 bases and V 5 bases, and 15 bases lay outside the gene matches. The V gene's germline CDR1 is SGHTA and CDR2 FQGNSA. The CDR3 runs 16 residues. Repertoires were generated with immunoSEQ multiplex PCR, while TCRdb's copy carries only in-frame clones and drops some. The sample shows roughly 150,000 clones, approximately 88% of them seen only once. The chain employs TRBV7-2 and TRBJ2-1; 9 bases are shared with TRBD1. The material sequenced was peripheral blood. This TCR was recovered from a human donor in a cohort sampled during active COVID-19. Written as DNA, the CDR3 is TGTGCCAGCAGCGCAAACGGGGGACAGGGCACTGGAGAGCAGTTCTTC. Encoded protein: CASSANGGQGTGEQFF.